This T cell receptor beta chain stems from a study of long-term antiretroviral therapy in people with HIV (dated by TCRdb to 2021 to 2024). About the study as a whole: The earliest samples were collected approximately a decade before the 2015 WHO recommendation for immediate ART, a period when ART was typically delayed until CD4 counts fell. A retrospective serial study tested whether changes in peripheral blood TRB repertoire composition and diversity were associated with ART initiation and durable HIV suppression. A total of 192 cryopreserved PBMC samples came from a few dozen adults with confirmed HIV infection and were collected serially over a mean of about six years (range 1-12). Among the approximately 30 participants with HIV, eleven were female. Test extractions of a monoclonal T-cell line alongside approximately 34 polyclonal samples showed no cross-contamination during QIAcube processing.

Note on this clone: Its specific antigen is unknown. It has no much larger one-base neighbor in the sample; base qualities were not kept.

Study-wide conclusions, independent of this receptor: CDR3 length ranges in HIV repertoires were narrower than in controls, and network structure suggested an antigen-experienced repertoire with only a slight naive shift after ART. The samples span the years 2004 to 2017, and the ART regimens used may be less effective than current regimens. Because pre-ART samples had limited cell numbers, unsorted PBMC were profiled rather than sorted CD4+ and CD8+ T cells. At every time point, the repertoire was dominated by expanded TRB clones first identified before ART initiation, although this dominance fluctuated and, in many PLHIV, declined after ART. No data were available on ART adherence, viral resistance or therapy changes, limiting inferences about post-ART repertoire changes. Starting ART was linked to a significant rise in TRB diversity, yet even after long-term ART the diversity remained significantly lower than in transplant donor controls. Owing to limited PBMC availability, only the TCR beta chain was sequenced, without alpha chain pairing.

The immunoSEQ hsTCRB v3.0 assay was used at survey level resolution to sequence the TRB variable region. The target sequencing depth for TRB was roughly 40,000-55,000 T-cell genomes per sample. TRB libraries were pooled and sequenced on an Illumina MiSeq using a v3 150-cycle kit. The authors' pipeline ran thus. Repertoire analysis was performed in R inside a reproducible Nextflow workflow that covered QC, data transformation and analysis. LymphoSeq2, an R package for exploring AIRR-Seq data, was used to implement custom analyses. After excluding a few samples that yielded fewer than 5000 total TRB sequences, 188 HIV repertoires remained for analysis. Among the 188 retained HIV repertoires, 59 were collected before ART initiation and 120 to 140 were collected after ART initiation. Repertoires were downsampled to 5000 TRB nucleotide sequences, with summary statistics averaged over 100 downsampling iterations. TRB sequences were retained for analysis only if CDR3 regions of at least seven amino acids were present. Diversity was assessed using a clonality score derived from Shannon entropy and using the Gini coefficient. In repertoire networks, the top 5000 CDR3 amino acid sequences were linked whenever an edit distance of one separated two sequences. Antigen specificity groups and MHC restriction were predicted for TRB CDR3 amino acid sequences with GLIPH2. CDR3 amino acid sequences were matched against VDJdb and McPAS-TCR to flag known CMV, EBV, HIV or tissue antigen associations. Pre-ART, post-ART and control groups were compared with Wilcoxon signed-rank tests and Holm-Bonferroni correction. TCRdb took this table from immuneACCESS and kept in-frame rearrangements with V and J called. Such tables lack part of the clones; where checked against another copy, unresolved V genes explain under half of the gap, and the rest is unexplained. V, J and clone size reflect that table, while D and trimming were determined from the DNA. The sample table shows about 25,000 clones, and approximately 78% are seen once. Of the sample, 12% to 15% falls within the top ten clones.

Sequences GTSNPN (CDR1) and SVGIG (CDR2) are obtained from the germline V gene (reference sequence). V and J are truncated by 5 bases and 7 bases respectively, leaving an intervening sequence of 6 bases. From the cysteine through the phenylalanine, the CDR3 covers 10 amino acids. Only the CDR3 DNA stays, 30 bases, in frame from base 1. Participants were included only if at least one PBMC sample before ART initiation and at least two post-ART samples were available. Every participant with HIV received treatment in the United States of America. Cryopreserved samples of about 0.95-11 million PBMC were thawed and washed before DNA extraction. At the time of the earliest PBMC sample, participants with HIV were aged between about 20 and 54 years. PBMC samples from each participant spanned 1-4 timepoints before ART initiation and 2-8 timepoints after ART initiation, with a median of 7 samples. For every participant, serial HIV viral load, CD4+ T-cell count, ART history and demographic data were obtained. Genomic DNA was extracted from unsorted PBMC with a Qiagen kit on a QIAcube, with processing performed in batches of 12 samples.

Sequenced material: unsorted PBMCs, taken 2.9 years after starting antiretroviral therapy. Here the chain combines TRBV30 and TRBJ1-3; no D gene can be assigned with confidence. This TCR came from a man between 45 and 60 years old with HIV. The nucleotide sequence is TGTGCCTGGGGAACTAACACCATATATTTT. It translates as CAWGTNTIYF.